The clone carrying this T cell receptor (beta chain) was counted a few times. Its target is not known. V shed 3 bases and J shed 6 bases, with 13 bases lying between them. This CDR3 has 13 amino acids. Per the germline V gene, CDR1 is SGHRS and CDR2 is YFSETQ. This sample was taken from a study of T-cell reconstitution after alpha-beta-depleted transplantation in children. General study points: Reportedly, roughly two months post-transplant, alpha-beta T cells arose from several hundred expanded graft clones. Newly made T cells mostly supplied T-cell counts and diversity one year after transplant. High day-60 TCRbeta diversity in some patients came from surviving recipient T cells and thymic progenitors.

Unique molecular identifiers featured in how the TCRbeta library was prepared. Using its own MiXCR run on the PCR reads, TCRdb lists one record per CDR3 protein. The sample records a few hundred thousand distinct CDR3 sequences, about a quarter being singletons. The gene calls are TRBV5-1 and TRBJ2-7; tentatively, D is TRBD2 (6 bases). The receptor was derived from a boy under two years old with Wiskott-Aldrich syndrome, due to receive a stem cell transplant. Specimen: PBMCs, collected before TCRalphabeta/CD19-depleted stem cell transplant. The CDR3 reads CASSSVDGGEQYF. In nucleotides, the CDR3 is TGCGCCAGCAGCTCCGTGGACGGGGGCGAGCAGTACTTC.